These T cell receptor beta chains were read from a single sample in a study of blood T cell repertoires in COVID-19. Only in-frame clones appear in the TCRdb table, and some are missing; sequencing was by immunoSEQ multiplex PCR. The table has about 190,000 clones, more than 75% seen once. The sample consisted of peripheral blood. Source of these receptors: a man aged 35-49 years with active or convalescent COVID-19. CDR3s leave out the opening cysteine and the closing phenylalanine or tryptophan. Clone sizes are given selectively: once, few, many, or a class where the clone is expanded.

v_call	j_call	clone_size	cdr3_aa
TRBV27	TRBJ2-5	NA	ASRPQAGSRETQY
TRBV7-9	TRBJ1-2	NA	ASSSAGQYDYGYT
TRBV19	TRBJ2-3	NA	ASSGSGGRDTQY
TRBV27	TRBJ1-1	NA	ASRSLAEAF
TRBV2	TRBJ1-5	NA	ASREGTGARNQPQH
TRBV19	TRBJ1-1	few	ASSKGDGTFRNTEAF
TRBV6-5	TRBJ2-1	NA	ASSRLGTANNEQF
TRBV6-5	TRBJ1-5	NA	ASSYGINQPQH
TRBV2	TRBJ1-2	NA	ASNQGAGYGYT
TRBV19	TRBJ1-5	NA	ASITTEGTGNQPQH
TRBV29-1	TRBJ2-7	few	SVDGGRDEQY
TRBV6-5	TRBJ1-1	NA	ASSYSKTGLNF
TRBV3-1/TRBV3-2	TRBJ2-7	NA	ASSQVGQPYEQY
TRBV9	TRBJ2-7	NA	ASSCMSTYEQY
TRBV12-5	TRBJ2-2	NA	ASVPDNDPGELF
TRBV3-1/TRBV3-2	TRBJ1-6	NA	ASSGPGQCV
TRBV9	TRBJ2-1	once	ASSVTSGGKYNEQF
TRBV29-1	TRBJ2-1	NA	SVEGTGGSYNEQF
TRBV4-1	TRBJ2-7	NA	ASSQVETGGYEQY
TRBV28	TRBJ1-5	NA	ASSPGQYSNQPQH
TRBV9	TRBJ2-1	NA	ASSALDSSYNEQF
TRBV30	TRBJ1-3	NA	AWSVLPGNTIY
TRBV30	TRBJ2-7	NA	ASTIVSYEQY
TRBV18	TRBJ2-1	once	ASSSGLAGLHEQF
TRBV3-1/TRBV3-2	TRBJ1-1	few	ASSQDPGPRGTEAF
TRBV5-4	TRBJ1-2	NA	ASSSGQGFYGYT
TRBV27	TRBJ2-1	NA	ASSHLGTGNNEQF
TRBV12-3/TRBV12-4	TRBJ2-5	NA	ASSLTRTQY
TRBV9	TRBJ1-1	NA	ASSATSNQNTEAF
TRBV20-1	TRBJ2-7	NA	SASRQGFYEQY
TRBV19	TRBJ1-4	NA	ASSSNGQGAEKLF
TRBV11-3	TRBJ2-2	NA	ARERPGTGELF